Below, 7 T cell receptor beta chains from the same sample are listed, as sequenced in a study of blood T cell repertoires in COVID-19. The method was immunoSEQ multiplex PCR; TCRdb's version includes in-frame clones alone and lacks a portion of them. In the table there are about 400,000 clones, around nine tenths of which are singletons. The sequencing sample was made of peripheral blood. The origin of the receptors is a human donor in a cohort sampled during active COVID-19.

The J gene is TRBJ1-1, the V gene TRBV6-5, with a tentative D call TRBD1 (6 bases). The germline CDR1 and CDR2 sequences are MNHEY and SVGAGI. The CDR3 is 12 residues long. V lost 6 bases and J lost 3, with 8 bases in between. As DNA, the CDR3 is TGTGCCAGCAGGCAGGGGTACACTGAAGCTTTCTTT. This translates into CASRQGYTEAFF.

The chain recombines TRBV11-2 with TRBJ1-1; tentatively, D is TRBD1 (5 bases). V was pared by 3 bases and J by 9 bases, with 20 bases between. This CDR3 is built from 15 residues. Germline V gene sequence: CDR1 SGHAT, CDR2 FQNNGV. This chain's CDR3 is CASSFGGLVKQKAFF. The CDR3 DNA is TGTGCCAGCAGCTTCGGGGGTCTAGTCAAACAAAAAGCTTTCTTT.

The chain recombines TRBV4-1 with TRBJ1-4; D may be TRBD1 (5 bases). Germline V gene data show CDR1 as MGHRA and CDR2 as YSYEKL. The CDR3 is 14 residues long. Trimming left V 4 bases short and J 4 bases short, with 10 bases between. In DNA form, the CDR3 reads TGCGCCAGCAGCCGAGACAGCGATAATGAAAAACTGTTTTTT. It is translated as CASSRDSDNEKLFF.

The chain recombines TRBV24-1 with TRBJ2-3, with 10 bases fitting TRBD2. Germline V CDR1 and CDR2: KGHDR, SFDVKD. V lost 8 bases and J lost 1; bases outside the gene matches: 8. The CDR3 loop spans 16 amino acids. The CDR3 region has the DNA TGTGCCACCAAGGCTAGCGGGAGAGAGGGCACAGATACGCAGTATTTT. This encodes CATKASGREGTDTQYF.

The CDR3 sequence: CASSLVRPFSYEQYF. The DNA for the CDR3 is TGTGCCAGCAGCTTAGTGAGGCCTTTCTCCTACGAGCAGTACTTC. This rearrangement joins TRBV7-8 to TRBJ2-7; D is undetermined. The V and J ends lost 1 base and 0 bases respectively, with 10 bases between them. Per the germline V gene, CDR1 is SGHVS and CDR2 is FQNEAQ. This CDR3 contains 15 residues.

The CDR3 is CASRSRTATYNQPQHF. In DNA form, the CDR3 reads TGTGCCAGCAGATCTCGGACAGCCACTTACAATCAGCCCCAGCATTTT. The J gene is TRBJ1-5, the V gene TRBV6-4; tentatively, D is TRBD1 (6 bases). The V gene lost 6 bases and the J gene lost 3 bases, with 18 bases spanning the gap. This CDR3 has 16 amino acids. Looked up from germline, CDR1 is MRHNA and CDR2 is SNTAGT.

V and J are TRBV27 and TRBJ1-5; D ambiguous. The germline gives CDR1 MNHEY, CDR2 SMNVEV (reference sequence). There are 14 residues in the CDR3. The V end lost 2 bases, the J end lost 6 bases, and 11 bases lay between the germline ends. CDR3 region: CASSLEGRSQPQHF. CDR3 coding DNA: TGTGCCAGCAGTTTAGAGGGCCGGAGTCAGCCCCAGCATTTT.